A selection of T cell receptor beta chains follows, all from one sample in a study of T cells in Graves' hyperthyroidism and ophthalmopathy. One entry per CDR3 protein results from TCRdb running MiXCR on the multiplex PCR reads. Here the sample spans some 700,000 distinct CDR3 sequences, roughly a sixth being singletons. Source material: blood. Source of these receptors: a man aged 50-60 years with Graves' hyperthyroidism. CDR3s include the opening cysteine and the closing phenylalanine or tryptophan. D genes are given only for firm matches. The size field is filled for only some rows; it gives once, few, many or a size class.

clone_size d_call j_call v_call cdr3_length cdr3_aa cdr3_nt
many . TRBJ1-6 TRBV12-3/TRBV12-4 12 CASSLGGSPLHF TGTGCCAGCAGTTTGGGGGGTTCACCCCTCCACTTT
once TRBD1 TRBJ1-4 TRBV2 14 CASRAGQGYEKLFF TGTGCCAGCAGGGCCGGACAGGGCTATGAAAAACTGTTTTTT
many TRBD1 TRBJ2-5 TRBV11-1 16 CASSTATGEAEETQYF TGTGCCAGCAGCACCGCGACAGGGGAGGCTGAAGAGACCCAGTACTTC
many . TRBJ2-7 TRBV6-1 15 CASSYSSGGPYEQYF TGTGCCAGCAGTTACAGTAGCGGCGGCCCCTACGAGCAGTACTTC
many TRBD2 TRBJ2-2 TRBV10-3 16 CAISESSGRNTGELFF TGTGCCATCAGTGAGTCAAGCGGGAGGAACACCGGGGAGCTGTTTTTT
. . TRBJ2-1 TRBV7-9 13 CASSPRQYNEQFF TGTGCCAGCAGCCCTAGACAGTACAATGAGCAGTTCTTC
. . TRBJ1-1 TRBV18 15 CASSHRARGATEAFF TGTGCCAGCTCTCACCGGGCCCGGGGGGCCACTGAAGCTTTCTTT
once . TRBJ1-6 TRBV5-4 14 CASRPTGNNSPLHF TGTGCCAGCAGACCTACAGGGAATAATTCACCCCTCCACTTT
many . TRBJ1-6 TRBV12-3/TRBV12-4 14 CASSQSSYNSPLHF TGTGCCAGCAGTCAGAGCTCCTATAATTCACCCCTCCACTTT
. . TRBJ1-1 TRBV5-5 13 CASSFSISVEAFF TGTGCCAGCAGCTTCAGTATATCGGTTGAAGCTTTCTTT
many . TRBJ1-4 TRBV2 15 CASSGGRGTNEKLFF TGTGCCAGCAGTGGGGGGAGAGGGACTAATGAAAAACTGTTTTTT
. TRBD1 TRBJ1-1 TRBV19 15 CASSTRTGVNTEAFF TGTGCCAGTAGTACCCGAACAGGGGTGAACACTGAAGCTTTCTTT
many . TRBJ2-2 TRBV19 17 CASSIPAWYQPTGELFF TGTGCCAGTAGTATTCCCGCGTGGTACCAACCCACCGGGGAGCTGTTTTTT
. . TRBJ2-7 TRBV19 13 CASRGTEIYEQYF TGTGCCAGTAGAGGGACTGAAATCTACGAGCAGTACTTC
. . TRBJ2-5 TRBV24-1 16 CATSRTETGWEETQYF TGTGCCACCAGTCGAACTGAAACAGGGTGGGAAGAGACCCAGTACTTC
. TRBD2 TRBJ2-3 TRBV7-8 15 CASSHSGRAGDTQYF TGTGCCAGCAGCCATAGCGGGAGGGCCGGGGATACGCAGTATTTT
many . TRBJ2-1 TRBV2 14 CASSEEGRRNEQFF TGTGCCAGCAGTGAAGAGGGAAGAAGGAATGAGCAGTTCTTC
many TRBD2 TRBJ2-3 TRBV27 17 CASSTKGTSGSTDTQYF TGTGCCAGCAGTACTAAAGGGACTAGCGGATCCACAGATACGCAGTATTTT
many TRBD1 TRBJ2-7 TRBV7-2 16 CASSFAPGTVNYEQYF TGTGCCAGCAGCTTCGCACCCGGGACAGTAAACTACGAGCAGTACTTC
many TRBD1 TRBJ2-7 TRBV15 17 CATSRDFGTGGSYEQYF TGTGCCACCAGCAGAGATTTCGGGACAGGTGGTTCCTACGAGCAGTACTTC
many TRBD1 TRBJ2-3 TRBV14 14 CASSPGQGADTQYF TGTGCCAGCAGCCCCGGGCAGGGGGCAGATACGCAGTATTTT
many TRBD2 TRBJ2-5 TRBV11-2 16 CASSFGIAGVRETQYF TGTGCCAGCAGCTTCGGGATAGCGGGAGTTAGAGAGACCCAGTACTTC
many . TRBJ2-1 TRBV7-8 15 CASSLRGIQGNEQFF TGTGCCAGCAGCCTCCGGGGGATTCAGGGCAATGAGCAGTTCTTC
. . TRBJ2-3 TRBV29-1 15 CSVDGLARLTDTQYF TGCAGCGTTGATGGGCTAGCTAGGCTCACAGATACGCAGTATTTT
few TRBD1 TRBJ1-2 TRBV10-3 18 CAISDLRTDRDFNYGYTF TGTGCCATCAGTGATTTAAGGACAGACAGGGACTTTAACTATGGCTACACCTTC
many TRBD2 TRBJ2-2 TRBV7-3 17 CASSQPSGLAGTGELFF TGTGCCAGCAGCCAACCCTCGGGACTAGCGGGTACCGGGGAGCTGTTTTTT
. . TRBJ2-1 TRBV7-2 15 CASSLARVGYNEQFF TGTGCCAGCAGCTTAGCTAGAGTGGGCTACAATGAGCAGTTCTTC
many TRBD1 TRBJ1-1 TRBV2 14 CASTGTGKDTEAFF TGTGCCAGCACCGGGACAGGGAAGGACACTGAAGCTTTCTTT
few . TRBJ1-2 TRBV7-9 14 CASSLVQGGYGYTF TGTGCCAGCAGCTTAGTCCAGGGAGGATATGGCTACACCTTC
few . TRBJ1-2 TRBV28 15 CASSPRTGVNYGYTF TGTGCCAGCAGTCCCCGGACGGGGGTCAACTATGGCTACACCTTC
many TRBD1 TRBJ2-7 TRBV28 13 CASSEGQYYEQYF TGTGCCAGCAGTGAGGGACAGTACTACGAGCAGTACTTC
many TRBD1 TRBJ2-6 TRBV6-2/TRBV6-3 15 CASRNRGAGANVLTF TGTGCCAGCAGAAACAGGGGGGCTGGGGCCAACGTCCTGACTTTC
many TRBD2 TRBJ2-5 TRBV9 15 CASSPPAGGRETQYF TGTGCCAGCAGCCCCCCAGCGGGAGGGAGGGAGACCCAGTACTTC
many . TRBJ1-3 TRBV7-9 17 CASSQGPPTVPGNTIYF TGTGCCAGCAGCCAAGGCCCCCCGACAGTGCCTGGAAACACCATATATTTT
. . TRBJ2-7 TRBV6-1 13 CACTGGHPYEQYF TGTGCCTGCACCGGAGGCCATCCCTACGAGCAGTACTTC
many . TRBJ1-5 TRBV29-1 10 CSVENQPQHF TGCAGCGTTGAAAATCAGCCCCAGCATTTT